This T cell receptor (beta chain) stems from a study of beta chain features in type 1 diabetes (dated by TCRdb to between 2017 and 2018). Describing the broader study: Patients and healthy donors did not differ in mean age, gender distribution, total cell number or subset yield. A total of about 100,000,000 sorted cells were examined across all samples, and RNA yield correlated strongly with the number of cells per subset. In the study, recently diagnosed type 1 diabetes patients and matched healthy donors were compared on the TCRB repertoires of their sorted circulating CD4+ T cell subsets. Regulatory and stem cell-like memory subsets were isolated from only 8 patients and about eight healthy donors, whereas naive and central memory subsets came from all 30 or so donors. Beyond this particular receptor, the publication reports: Because cDNA rather than genomic DNA was sequenced, highly expressing activated cells could have been over-represented, although no difference in activation and CD3 levels was found between groups. PCR might favor shorter templates, but patient and control samples were amplified and corrected together, so any skew would affect both groups equally. A moderate but significant shortening of TCRB CDR3 length was observed in type 1 diabetes patients in all four CD4+ subsets. Because small numbers of individuals were included in the HLA sub-analyses, any influence of HLA type on TCRB rearrangement was left unresolved. At VDJ recombination sites, patients with type 1 diabetes made fewer insertions and deleted more nucleotides, a pattern implying thymic rearrangement abnormalities. Naive, central memory and regulatory TCRB repertoires appeared to be more alike among patients than among healthy donors.

This clone has just a few counts. The target of this receptor is not known. No qualities accompany the bases; no much larger clone lies one base away. CDR1 and CDR2 (SGHTA, FQGNSA) derive from the germline V gene. Unmatched junction bases come to 3, with V trimmed by 0 bases and J by 6 bases. The cysteine opens and the phenylalanine closes a CDR3 of 16 amino acids. The retained sequence is limited to the CDR3, 48 bases, with the frame set at the first base. Each donor gave one peripheral blood draw, averaging roughly 120 mL, which was collected into heparinised tubes. A BD FACSAria II and a panel including CD45RO, CCR7, CD25, CD127, CD95 and CD27 were used to sort naive, central memory, regulatory and stem cell-like memory CD4+ T cells. Purity was above 95% for every sorted population. PBMCs were isolated immediately by Lymphoprep density gradient centrifugation and stained directly without culture. So that batch effects would be minimized, each experiment stained and sorted samples in pairs, pairing one healthy donor with one patient.

The entire isolated RNA was reverse transcribed using the High Capacity cDNA Reverse Transcription Kit, and thus expressed TCRB transcripts were sequenced. Deep immunoSEQ sequencing was performed on naive, central memory and regulatory T cell samples, with an average of roughly 3.6 million total reads per sample. After sorted cells were lysed in RLT buffer, RNA was extracted with DNase-treated RNeasy Micro or Mini kits, with the choice depending on cell number. To prevent cross-contamination, every cell subset was processed on its own, while patient and healthy donor samples were processed together. Using the immunoSEQ multiplex PCR, TCRB sequences were amplified from cDNA into 87-bp fragments spanning the CDR3 region. Sequencing of the amplicons was done on the Illumina HiSeq platform. Per the original workflow: PCR bias was computationally corrected using synthetic template baselines, reads within Hamming distance 2 were collapsed, and singletons that could not be merged were discarded. Reads were aligned against IMGT so that V, D and J genes, CDR3 length and insertions or deletions at six rearrangement sites could be assigned. Within each subset, clonotype counts were normalized to sorted cell number, after which true diversity and Gini coefficients were computed with the tcR R package. Repertoire sharing was quantified using the overlap coefficient calculated on TCRB nucleotide sequences. The clones in this table, taken by TCRdb from immuneACCESS, are in-frame only. Not every clone is retained; where verified, under half of the shortfall comes from an unresolved V gene, and the cause of the rest is unknown. V and J calls and clone size are given by that table; D and trimming were obtained from the DNA. The sample profile shows about 29,000 clones; roughly three fifths of them were found once. The ten largest clones take up approximately 1.4% of the sample.

The clonotype originates from a woman between 18 and 30 years old with type 1 diabetes. The sequenced material came from Tregs from blood. Explained via the paper, the cell subset or site label denotes: regulatory CD4+ T cells. The chain employs TRBV7-2 and TRBJ2-1, and 12 junction bases match TRBD2. Here is the DNA: TGTGCCAGCAGCTTAGCGCGACTAGCGGGAGTCAATGAGCAGTTCTTC. Its protein product is CASSLARLAGVNEQFF.